This is a list of T cell receptor beta chains from one sample in a study of shared clonotypes between healthy human individuals. Only in-frame clones appear in the TCRdb table, and some are missing; sequencing was by immunoSEQ multiplex PCR. The sample shows under 600,000 clones, about 80% of them seen only once. Sequenced sample: PBMCs. Source of these receptors: a woman aged 40 to 50 in good health. Some clones in this sample may be carry-over from other donors' samples. Both conserved end residues are part of each CDR3. The order of the fields is V gene, CDR3 protein.

>TRBV5-4
CASSLNPGNLDTGELFF
>TRBV28
CASSLRGLTKNIQYF
>TRBV5-1
CASSKDTNTNYGYTF
>TRBV15
CATSPNPPGYNSYEQYF
>TRBV6-5
CASSLLGTPTYEQYF
>TRBV7-7
CASSLRQGNGETQYF
>TRBV28
CASSSTGGKPQHF
>TRBV7-6
CASSLNGHSNQPQHF
>TRBV5-4
CASSLAKLGNEKLFF
>TRBV9
CASSGRWGLADTQYF
>TRBV27
CASSLAQGASYEQYF
>TRBV28
CASRGQPSTDTQYF
>TRBV7-9
CASSLSSGRINNEQFF
>TRBV10-3
CAISSGREVGEQFF
>TRBV7-9
CASSLEQPYTEAFF
>TRBV9
CASSVDSALNTEAFF
>TRBV11-2
CASSSLYIRSTDTQYF
>TRBV15
CATSSLMGTRGADTQYF
>TRBV19
CASSPHRLATGTDTQYF
>TRBV7-9
CASSLGQGAVEKLFF
>TRBV28
CASSPGWGETQYF
>TRBV15
CATSDREATNEKLFF
>TRBV18
CASSPPKGGTHEQYF
>TRBV7-9
CASSPWGGANVLTF
>TRBV28
CASSPEGQPQHF
>TRBV6-7
CASSYGTAPEGASNQPQHF
>TRBV7-2
CASSLAEGLRTDTQYF
>TRBV28
CASGGQGAPGEQYF
>TRBV28
CASSTAYEQYF
>TRBV5-1
CASSLGRDGRNTEAFF
>TRBV6-5
CASSLGSREKLFF
>TRBV6-1
CASSLQSGNNYGYTF
>TRBV7-2
CASSIDPASGANVLTF
>TRBV5-1
CASSLFRLADTTGELFF
>TRBV10-3
CAISEFGVQETQYF
>TRBV27
CASSPGRTYEQYF
>TRBV29-1
CSVVAGGSYEQYF
>TRBV5-6
CASSLRDYRYEQYF
>TRBV7-2
CASSLRTSGSVVTQYF
>TRBV11-2
CASSPEASRVGEQFF
>TRBV7-8
CASSTTGQYNEQFF
>TRBV30
CAWSRGLEGNEQYF
>TRBV28
CASRFGWEGEDTQYF
>TRBV11-3
CASSSPSVGADEQYF
>TRBV30
CAWSPTGTEAFF
>TRBV7-6
CASSLGFSALDTQYF
>TRBV11-2
CASSLDPGLAVNEQFF
>TRBV25-1
CASSDSRSGLVEQYF
>TRBV10-3
CAISDWALPLEQYF
>TRBV11-2
CASSWRLQETQYF
>TRBV19
CASSTSPTGSGELFF
>TRBV7-9
CASQWGVTNEKLFF
>TRBV7-8
CASSSRTGINEKLFF
>TRBV6-6
CASSYLAGVSNEQFF
>TRBV2
CASSPSRLRRADTQYF
>TRBV7-9
CASPVYGNSYNEQFF
>TRBV5-1
CASSLGAFDGQYF
>TRBV5-8
CASSNSGRAYNEQFF
>TRBV7-9
CASRSTGQATEAFF
>TRBV7-3
CASSSSGTSGSRNEQFF